These 8 T cell receptor beta chains originate from one sample sequenced in a study of human T cells and chemical hapten exposure. Using its own MiXCR run on the RACE reads, TCRdb lists one record per CDR3 protein. The table records roughly 90,000 distinct CDR3 sequences, about 11% of them present only once. Time point described: patch test 3, about 24 weeks after DPC sensitization. Treatment reported: therapeutic diphenylcyclopropenone sensitization with weekly scalp DPC. The sample consisted of whole blood, taken in connection with sensitization to the hapten diphenylcyclopropenone (DPC). The receptors shown here come from a woman between 25 and 40 years old with alopecia areata. Some clones in this sample may be carry-over from other donors' samples.

This clonotype has only a few counts. The chain recombines TRBV28 with TRBJ2-7, with D possibly being TRBD2 (5 bases). The CDR3 contains 11 residues. V was shortened by 11 bases and J by 2 bases, with 10 bases between the two germline ends. Germline lookup yields CDR1 MDHEN and CDR2 SYDVKM. Here the CDR3 reads CASQRTYEQYF. DNA for the CDR3: TGTGCCTCCCAGCGGACCTACGAGCAGTACTTC.

V usage is TRBV11-1 and J usage is TRBJ2-1; TRBD1 agrees at 7 bases. V was clipped by 5 bases and J by 4 bases; unmatched bases: 5. This CDR3 contains 14 residues. Germline V CDR1 and CDR2: SGHAT, FQDESV (reference sequence). The DNA for the CDR3 is TGTGCCAGCAGCAGGGGGCCCATATACAATGAGCAGTTCTTC. Encoded protein: CASSRGPIYNEQFF.

There are many counts of this clonotype. The V call is TRBV12-3 or TRBV12-4, the J call TRBJ1-2; 8 bases are shared with TRBD1. The CDR3 sequence is 13 residues long. Trimming cost V 7 bases and J 3 bases; bases outside gene matches: 4. CDR3 sequence: CASMGTGDYGYTF. DNA for the CDR3: TGTGCCAGCATGGGGACAGGCGACTATGGCTACACCTTC.

The V gene is TRBV4-2, the J gene TRBJ2-6, with D perhaps TRBD1 (6 bases). From germline, CDR1 is LGHNA and CDR2 YNFKEQ. This CDR3 comprises 17 residues. Between the trimmed V and J ends, which lost 0 bases and 2 bases, there was a span of 11 bases. Written as DNA, the CDR3 is TGTGCCAGCAGCCAAGAGAGTACAGGGACTGGGGCCAACGTCCTGACTTTC. As protein: CASSQESTGTGANVLTF.

This clonotype was seen many times. This sequence joins TRBV6-5 and TRBJ2-3, with a weak D call TRBD2 (6 bases). Trimming stripped 0 bases from V and 6 bases from J, with 10 bases between. The CDR3 extends over 14 amino acids. CDR1 and CDR2 from the germline V gene are MNHEY and SVGAGI. CDR3 sequence reads: CASSYSEGWDTQYF. DNA of the CDR3: TGTGCCAGCAGTTACTCGGAGGGTTGGGATACGCAGTATTTT.

This clonotype appeared many times. The CDR3 sequence: CSAGPTKGGGIQETQYF. The CDR3 coding sequence is TGCAGTGCTGGGCCCACTAAAGGCGGGGGAATCCAAGAGACCCAGTACTTC. The chain has TRBV20-1 and TRBJ2-5, with 7 bases identical to TRBD2. CDR3 length equals 17 residues. Germline V CDR1 and CDR2: DFQATT, SNEGSKA (reference sequence). With 5 bases clipped from V and 1 base from J, the junction kept 16 bases outside the gene matches.

The CDR3: CASSQEGGIENTGELFF. The CDR3 DNA is TGTGCCAGCAGCCAAGAAGGTGGGATCGAAAACACCGGGGAGCTGTTTTTT. The chain joins TRBV3-1 to TRBJ2-2; D uncertain. The germline CDR1 and CDR2 sequences are LGHDT and YNNKEL (reference sequence). The CDR3 is made up of 17 amino acids. Trimming stripped 0 bases from V and 2 bases from J, with 13 bases between.

This clonotype was counted a few times. The chain couples TRBV30 to TRBJ1-5; TRBD1 agrees at 9 bases. V shed 5 bases and J 6 bases; nucleotides not matched to a gene: 5. Germline V CDR1 and CDR2: GTSNPN, SVGIG (reference sequence). CDR3 size: 13 residues. As DNA, the CDR3 is TGTGCCTGGTCAACAGGGGGCTTTCAGCCCCAGCATTTT. Translated, it gives CAWSTGGFQPQHF.